The TCR beta chain described here comes from a study of cytomegalovirus exposure and HLA in healthy donors. The CDR3 is made up of 14 amino acids. Germline V CDR1 and CDR2: MDHEN, SYDVKM. V lost 1 base, J lost 1 base, and 5 bases lay in between. 60 Vbeta and 13 Jbeta primers were used in PCR. The table came from immunoSEQ multiplex PCR; TCRdb's copy has only in-frame clones and leaves some out. The sample lists roughly 74,000 clones, over 70% occurring once. The sequence was obtained from a man aged 40-50 years in good health and CMV-seronegative. Sample: PBMCs. The chain joins TRBV28 to TRBJ1-5; no clear D gene. The CDR3 DNA sequence: TGTGCCAGCAGTTTATCAGGAAGCAATCAGCCCCAGCATTTT. Its protein is CASSLSGSNQPQHF.